The 8 T cell receptor beta chains given below trace back to one sample, sequenced in a study of CD8 T cells in ankylosing spondylitis. Overall study findings and caveats: Seemingly distinctive of ankylosing spondylitis blood was a TCR beta motif formed by eight highly homologous variants.

TCRdb re-analysed the 5' RACE reads in MiXCR, keeping a single row per CDR3 protein. The sample includes some 840,000 distinct CDR3 sequences, around 11% seen only once; the top ten take approximately 0.46%. These receptors have no known antigen. The sample comprised blood, either unsorted or a sorted T cell fraction (not recorded which). These receptors originate from a male donor with ankylosing spondylitis.

This clonotype was detected a few times. Since no conserved phenylalanine or tryptophan closes the CDR3, a read error is the likely cause. The DNA is left out, because the CDR3 cannot be placed on it with certainty; the CDR3 is given as TCRdb lists it. This sequence joins TRBV11-2 and TRBJ1-1; no DNA check was done on the table's D call, TRBD1. Germline assignment: CDR1 SGHAT and CDR2 FQNNGV. The CDR3 region is 12 residues in length, termini included. The CDR3 spells CASSFKGQVLPE.

This clonotype was detected ten times or more. The chain has TRBV7-2 and TRBJ2-4; TRBD1 agrees at 10 bases. Germline V lookup: CDR1 SGHTA, CDR2 FQGNSA. This CDR3 spans 14 amino acids. The trim removed 4 bases at V and 7 bases at J, leaving 4 bases unmatched. Written as DNA, the CDR3 is TGTGCCAGCAGCTCACCGGGACAGGGGAACATTCAGTACTTC. Residues: CASSSPGQGNIQYF. The full variable domain, in which reference TRBV7-2 and TRBJ2-4 provide the parts outside the CDR3, is GAGVSQSPSNKVTEKGKDVELRCDPISGHTALYWYRQSLGQGLEFLIYFQGNSAPDKSGLPSDRFSAERTGGSVSTLTIQRTQQEDSAVYLCASSSPGQGNIQYFGAGTRLSVL.

This clonotype occurred many times. The chain is built from TRBV12-3 or TRBV12-4 and TRBJ2-3; 11 nucleotides line up with TRBD2. This CDR3 has 17 amino acids. V gave up 5 bases and J gave up 5 bases; unmatched junction bases: 12. The CDR3: CASSPPPSSGRIDTQYF. Here the CDR3 DNA reads TGTGCCAGCAGTCCACCTCCTTCTAGCGGGAGGATAGATACGCAGTATTTT.

This clonotype was seen a few times. The chain links TRBV25-1 to TRBJ2-7; 9 bases map to TRBD1. This CDR3 contains 15 residues. V shed 6 bases, J shed 0 bases, and the junction held 6 bases outside the gene matches. Germline V lookup: CDR1 MGHDK, CDR2 SYGVNS. CDR3 DNA sequence: TGTGCCAGCAGCGCCGGGACAGGGTACTCCTACGAGCAGTACTTC. It specifies CASSAGTGYSYEQYF.

This clonotype was detected only a few times. The chain carries TRBV12-3 or TRBV12-4 and TRBJ2-4; D is perhaps TRBD1 or TRBD2 (5 bases each). The V end was cut by 5 bases, the J end by 7 bases, with 12 bases between. CDR3 size: 13 residues. The CDR3 DNA reads TGTGCCAGCAGTGGTGTGTGGGGGAACATTCAGTACTTC. This encodes CASSGVWGNIQYF.

In its sample, this clonotype was seen many times. The chain uses TRBV20-1 and TRBJ2-3; 9 bases line up with TRBD1. Germline assignment: CDR1 DFQATT and CDR2 SNEGSKA (reference sequence). Losses at the gene ends were 5 bases for V and 0 bases for J; bases not matched to a gene: 3. The CDR3 has 14 amino acids. The CDR3 DNA is TGCAGTGCTGCCGGGACAGGGAGCACAGATACGCAGTATTTT. Its translation is CSAAGTGSTDTQYF.

This clonotype has more than one count but fewer than ten. This chain connects TRBV28 to TRBJ2-1; 8 nucleotides match TRBD2. J gave up 0 bases and V 5 bases, and 9 bases lay outside the gene matches. In germline, CDR1 is MDHEN, CDR2 SYDVKM. The CDR3 length is 17 residues. CDR3: CASSAAGAGGSYNEQFF. As DNA, the CDR3 is TGTGCCAGCAGTGCCGCCGGGGCGGGGGGCTCCTACAATGAGCAGTTCTTC.

V usage is TRBV12-3 or TRBV12-4 and J usage is TRBJ2-3; perhaps TRBD2 as D (5 bases). The CDR3 length is 13 residues. The V end was cut by 10 bases, the J end by 7 bases, with 18 bases between. CDR3 bases: TGTGCCATCAGCCTTTGGTCGGGGAATACGCAGTATTTT. Its translation is CAISLWSGNTQYF.